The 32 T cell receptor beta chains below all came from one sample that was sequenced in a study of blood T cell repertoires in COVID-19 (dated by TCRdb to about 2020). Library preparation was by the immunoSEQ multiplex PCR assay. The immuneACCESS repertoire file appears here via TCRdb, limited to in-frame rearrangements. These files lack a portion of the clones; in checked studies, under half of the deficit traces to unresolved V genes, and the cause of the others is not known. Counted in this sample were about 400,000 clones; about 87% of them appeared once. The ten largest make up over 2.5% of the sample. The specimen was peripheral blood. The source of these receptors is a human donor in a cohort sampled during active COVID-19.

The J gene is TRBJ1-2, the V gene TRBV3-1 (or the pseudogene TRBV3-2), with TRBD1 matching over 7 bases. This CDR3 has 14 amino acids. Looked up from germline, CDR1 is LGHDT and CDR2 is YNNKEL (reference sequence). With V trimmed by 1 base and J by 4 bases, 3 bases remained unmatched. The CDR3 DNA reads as TGTGCCAGCAGCCAAGCGACAGGGATCTATGGCTACACCTTC. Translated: CASSQATGIYGYTF.

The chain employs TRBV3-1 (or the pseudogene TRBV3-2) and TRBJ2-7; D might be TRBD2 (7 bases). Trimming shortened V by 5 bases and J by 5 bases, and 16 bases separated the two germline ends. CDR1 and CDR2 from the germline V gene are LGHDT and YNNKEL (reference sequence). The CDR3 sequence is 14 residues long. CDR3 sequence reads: CASSWWGGQDEQYF. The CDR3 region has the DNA TGTGCCAGCAGCTGGTGGGGGGGCCAGGACGAGCAGTACTTC.

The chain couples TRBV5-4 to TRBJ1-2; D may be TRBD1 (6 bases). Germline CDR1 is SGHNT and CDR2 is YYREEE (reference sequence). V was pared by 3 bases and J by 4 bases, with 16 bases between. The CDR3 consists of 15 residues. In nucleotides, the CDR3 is TGTGCCAGCAGCTCGGGGGGCAGCGGGAGCTATGGCTACACCTTC. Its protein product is CASSSGGSGSYGYTF.

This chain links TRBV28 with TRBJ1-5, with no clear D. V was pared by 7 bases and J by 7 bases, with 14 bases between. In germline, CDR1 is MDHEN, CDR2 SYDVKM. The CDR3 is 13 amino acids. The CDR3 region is CASKNPGGQPQHF. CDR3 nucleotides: TGTGCCAGCAAGAATCCGGGTGGACAGCCCCAGCATTTT.

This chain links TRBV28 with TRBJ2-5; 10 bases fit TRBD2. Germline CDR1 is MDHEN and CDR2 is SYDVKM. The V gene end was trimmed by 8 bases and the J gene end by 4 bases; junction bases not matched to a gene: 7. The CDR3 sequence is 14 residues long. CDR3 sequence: CASGEREGGETQYF. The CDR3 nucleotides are TGTGCCAGCGGTGAGCGGGAGGGCGGAGAGACCCAGTACTTC.

The CDR3 nucleotides are TGTGCCAGCTCACCAGGACAGGGCCGGAACACTGAAGCTTTCTTT. This codes for CASSPGQGRNTEAFF. V usage is TRBV18 and J usage is TRBJ1-1; the match to TRBD1 covers 8 bases. Looked up from germline, CDR1 is KGHSH and CDR2 is LQKENI. The CDR3 spans 15 residues. V lost 2 bases to trimming and J lost 1 base; unmatched junction nucleotides: 3.

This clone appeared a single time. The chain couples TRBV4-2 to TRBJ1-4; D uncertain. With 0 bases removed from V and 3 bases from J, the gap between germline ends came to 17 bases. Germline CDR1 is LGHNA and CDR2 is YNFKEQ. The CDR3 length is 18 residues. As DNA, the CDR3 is TGTGCCAGCAGCCAAGATCTTCCGGGGAATGGGGCTAATGAAAAACTGTTTTTT. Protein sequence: CASSQDLPGNGANEKLFF.

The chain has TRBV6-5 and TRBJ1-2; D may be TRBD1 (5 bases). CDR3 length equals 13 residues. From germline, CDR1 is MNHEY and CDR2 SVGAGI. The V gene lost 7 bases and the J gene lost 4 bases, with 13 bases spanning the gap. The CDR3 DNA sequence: TGTGCCAGCAATGGGGCCGGAGCCTATGGCTACACCTTC. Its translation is CASNGAGAYGYTF.

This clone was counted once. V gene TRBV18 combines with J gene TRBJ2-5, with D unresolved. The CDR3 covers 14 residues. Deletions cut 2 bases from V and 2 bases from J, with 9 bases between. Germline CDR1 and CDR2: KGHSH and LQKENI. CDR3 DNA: TGTGCCAGCTCACCAAGCGACCTTCAAGAGACCCAGTACTTC. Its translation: CASSPSDLQETQYF.

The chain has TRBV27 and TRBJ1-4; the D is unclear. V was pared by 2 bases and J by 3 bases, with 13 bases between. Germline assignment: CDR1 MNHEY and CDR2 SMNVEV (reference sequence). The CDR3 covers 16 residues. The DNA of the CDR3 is TGTGCCAGCAGTTTAGTCCCTCCCGGGGCTAATGAAAAACTGTTTTTT. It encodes CASSLVPPGANEKLFF.

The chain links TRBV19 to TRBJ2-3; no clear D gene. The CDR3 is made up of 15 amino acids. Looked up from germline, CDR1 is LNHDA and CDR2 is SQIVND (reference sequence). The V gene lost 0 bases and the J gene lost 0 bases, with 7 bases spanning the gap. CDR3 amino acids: CASSIDRGSTDTQYF. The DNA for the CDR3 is TGTGCCAGTAGTATAGATCGCGGCAGCACAGATACGCAGTATTTT. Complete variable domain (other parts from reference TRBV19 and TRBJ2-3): DGGITQSPKYLFRKEGQNVTLSCEQNLNHDAMYWYRQDPGQGLRLIYYSQIVNDFQKGDIAEGYSVSREKKESFPLTVTSAQKNPTAFYLCASSIDRGSTDTQYFGPGTRLTVL.

The CDR3: CASKGAPRPYNEQFF. Here the CDR3 DNA reads TGTGCCAGCAAGGGGGCCCCCCGACCCTACAATGAGCAGTTCTTC. The V gene is TRBV2, the J gene TRBJ2-1; 7 positions agree with TRBD1. Germline assignment: CDR1 SNHLY and CDR2 FYNNEI. CDR3 length: 15 residues. Losses at the gene ends were 7 bases for V and 2 bases for J; bases not matched to a gene: 8.

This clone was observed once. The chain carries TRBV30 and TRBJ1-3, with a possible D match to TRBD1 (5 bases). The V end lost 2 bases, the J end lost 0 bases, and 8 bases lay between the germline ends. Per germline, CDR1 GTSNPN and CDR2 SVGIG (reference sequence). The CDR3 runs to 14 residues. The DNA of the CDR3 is TGTGCCTGGAGTTGGGGGGACTCTGGAAACACCATATATTTT. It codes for CAWSWGDSGNTIYF.

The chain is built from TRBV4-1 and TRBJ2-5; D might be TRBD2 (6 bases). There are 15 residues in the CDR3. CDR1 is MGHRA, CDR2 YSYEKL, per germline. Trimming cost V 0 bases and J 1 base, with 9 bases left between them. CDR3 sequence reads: CASSQDWGVQETQYF. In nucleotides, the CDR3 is TGCGCCAGCAGCCAAGATTGGGGGGTCCAAGAGACCCAGTACTTC.

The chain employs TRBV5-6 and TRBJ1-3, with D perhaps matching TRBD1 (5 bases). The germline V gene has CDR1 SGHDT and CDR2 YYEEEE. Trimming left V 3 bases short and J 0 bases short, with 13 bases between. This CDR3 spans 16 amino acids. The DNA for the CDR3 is TGTGCCAGCAGCTGGCGCAGGGCGCGCTCTGGAAACACCATATATTTT. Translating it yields CASSWRRARSGNTIYF.

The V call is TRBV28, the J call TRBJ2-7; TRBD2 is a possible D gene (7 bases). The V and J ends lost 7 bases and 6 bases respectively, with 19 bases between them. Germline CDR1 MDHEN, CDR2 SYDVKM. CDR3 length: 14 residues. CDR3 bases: TGTGCCAGCACTTGGACAAGGGAGGGGGGCGAGCAGTACTTC. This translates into CASTWTREGGEQYF.

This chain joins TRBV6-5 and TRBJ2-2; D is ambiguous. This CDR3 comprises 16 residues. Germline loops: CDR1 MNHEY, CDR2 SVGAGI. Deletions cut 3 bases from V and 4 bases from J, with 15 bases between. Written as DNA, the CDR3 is TGTGCCAGCAGTTATGCGAAACTCCCTTCCACCGGGGAGCTGTTTTTT. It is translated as CASSYAKLPSTGELFF.

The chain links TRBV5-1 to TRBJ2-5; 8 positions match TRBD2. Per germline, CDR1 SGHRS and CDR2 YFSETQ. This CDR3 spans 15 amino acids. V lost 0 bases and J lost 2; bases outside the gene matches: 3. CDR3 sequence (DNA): TGCGCCAGCAGCTTGGAGGGCGGGGGGCAAGAGACCCAGTACTTC. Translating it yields CASSLEGGGQETQYF.

CDR3 amino acids: CASSPNRVGGYTF. As DNA, the CDR3 is TGTGCCAGCAGTCCCAACAGGGTGGGGGGCTACACCTTC. The genes are TRBV12-3 or TRBV12-4 and TRBJ1-2, with D maybe TRBD1 (6 bases). The V end lost 5 bases, the J end lost 8 bases, and 15 bases lay between the germline ends. This CDR3 contains 13 residues.

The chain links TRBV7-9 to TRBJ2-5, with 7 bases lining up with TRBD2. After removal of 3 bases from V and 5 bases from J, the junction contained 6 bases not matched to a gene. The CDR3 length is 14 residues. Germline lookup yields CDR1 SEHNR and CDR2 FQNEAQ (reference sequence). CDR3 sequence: CASSLSRERETQYF. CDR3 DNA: TGTGCCAGCAGCTTGTCGCGGGAGCGCGAGACCCAGTACTTC.

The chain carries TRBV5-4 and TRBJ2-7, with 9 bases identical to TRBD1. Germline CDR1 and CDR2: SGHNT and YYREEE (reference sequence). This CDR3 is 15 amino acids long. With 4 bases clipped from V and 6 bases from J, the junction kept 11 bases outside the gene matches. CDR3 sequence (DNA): TGTGCCAGCAGCGTCGAACAGGGGGCTTTACGCGAGCAGTACTTC. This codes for CASSVEQGALREQYF.

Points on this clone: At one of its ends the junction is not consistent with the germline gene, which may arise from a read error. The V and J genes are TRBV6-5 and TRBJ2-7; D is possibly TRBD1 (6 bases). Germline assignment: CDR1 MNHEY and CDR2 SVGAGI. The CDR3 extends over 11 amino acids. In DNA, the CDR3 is TGTGCCAGCAGGGTAGGACAGTTTCGTCTGTTC. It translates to CASRVGQFRLF.

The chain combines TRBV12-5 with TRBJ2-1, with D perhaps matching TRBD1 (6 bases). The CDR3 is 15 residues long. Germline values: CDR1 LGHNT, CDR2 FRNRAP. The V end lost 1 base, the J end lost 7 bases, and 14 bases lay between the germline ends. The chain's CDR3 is CASGLGQGFWNEQFF. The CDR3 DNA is TGTGCTAGTGGTTTGGGTCAGGGGTTTTGGAATGAGCAGTTCTTC.

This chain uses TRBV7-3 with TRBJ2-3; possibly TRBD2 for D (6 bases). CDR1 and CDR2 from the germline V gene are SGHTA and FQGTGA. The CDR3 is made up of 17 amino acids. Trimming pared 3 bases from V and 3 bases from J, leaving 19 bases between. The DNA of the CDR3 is TGTGCCAGCAGCTTCGGTGGTGGCGGAGGGAGGACAGATACGCAGTATTTT. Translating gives CASSFGGGGGRTDTQYF.

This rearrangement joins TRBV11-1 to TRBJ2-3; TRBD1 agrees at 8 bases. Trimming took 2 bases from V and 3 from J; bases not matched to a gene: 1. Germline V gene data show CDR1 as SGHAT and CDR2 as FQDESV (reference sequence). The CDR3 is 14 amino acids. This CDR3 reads CASSLYRGTDTQYF. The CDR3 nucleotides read TGTGCCAGCAGCTTATACAGGGGGACAGATACGCAGTATTTT.

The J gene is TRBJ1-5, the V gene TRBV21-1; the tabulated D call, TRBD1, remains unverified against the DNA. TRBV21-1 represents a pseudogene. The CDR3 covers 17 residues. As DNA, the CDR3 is TGTGCCAGCAGCAAAATTCGGCAGGGGTTAAGCAATCAGCCCCAGCATTTT. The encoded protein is CASSKIRQGLSNQPQHF.

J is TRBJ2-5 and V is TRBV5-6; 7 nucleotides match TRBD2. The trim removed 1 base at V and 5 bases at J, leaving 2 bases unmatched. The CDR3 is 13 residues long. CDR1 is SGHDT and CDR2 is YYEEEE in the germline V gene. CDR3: CASSLLGGETQYF. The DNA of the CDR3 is TGTGCCAGCAGCTTGTTGGGAGGGGAGACCCAGTACTTC.

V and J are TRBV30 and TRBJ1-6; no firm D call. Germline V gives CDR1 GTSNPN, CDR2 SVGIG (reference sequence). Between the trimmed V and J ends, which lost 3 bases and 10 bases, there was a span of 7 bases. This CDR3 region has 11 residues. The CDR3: CAWRVGSPLHF. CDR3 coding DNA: TGTGCCTGGAGAGTGGGCTCACCCCTCCACTTT.

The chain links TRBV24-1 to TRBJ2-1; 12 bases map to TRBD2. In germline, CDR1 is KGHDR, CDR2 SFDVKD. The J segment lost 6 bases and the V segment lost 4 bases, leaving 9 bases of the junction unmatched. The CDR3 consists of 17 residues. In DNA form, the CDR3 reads TGTGCCACCAGTGACCACAGACCGGGACTAGCGGGCAATGAGCAGTTCTTC. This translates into CATSDHRPGLAGNEQFF.

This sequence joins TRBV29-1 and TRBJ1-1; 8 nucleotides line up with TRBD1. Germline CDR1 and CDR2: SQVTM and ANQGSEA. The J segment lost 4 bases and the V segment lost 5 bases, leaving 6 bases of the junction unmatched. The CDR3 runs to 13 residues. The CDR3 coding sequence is TGCAGCGTTCGCACAGGGGGGGTCACTGAAGCTTTCTTT. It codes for CSVRTGGVTEAFF.

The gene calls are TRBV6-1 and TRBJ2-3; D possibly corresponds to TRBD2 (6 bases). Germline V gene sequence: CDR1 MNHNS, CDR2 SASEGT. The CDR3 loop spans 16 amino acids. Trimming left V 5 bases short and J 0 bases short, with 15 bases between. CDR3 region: CASSQVADYSTDTQYF. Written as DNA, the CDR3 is TGTGCCAGCAGTCAAGTAGCGGACTATAGCACAGATACGCAGTATTTT.

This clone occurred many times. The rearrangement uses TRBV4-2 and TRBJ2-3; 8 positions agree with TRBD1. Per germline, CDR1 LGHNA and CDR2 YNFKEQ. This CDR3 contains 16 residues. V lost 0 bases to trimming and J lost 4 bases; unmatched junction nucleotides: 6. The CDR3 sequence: CASSQEAGTGADTQYF. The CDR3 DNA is TGTGCCAGCAGCCAAGAGGCCGGGACAGGAGCAGATACGCAGTATTTT.